What follows describes a single T cell receptor beta chain. As to time point: patch test 1, 2 weeks after DPC sensitization. The treatment here: therapeutic diphenylcyclopropenone sensitization with weekly scalp DPC. Drawing of blood took place ahead of applying each patch test. Original analysis: Samples had a median of around 100,000 TCRs, ranging 23,224 to 690,600. Using its own MiXCR run on the RACE reads, TCRdb lists one record per CDR3 protein. These V and J calls originate from TCRdb's pipeline instead of the authors' own analysis. Counted here are about 120,000 distinct CDR3 sequences, roughly 13% occurring once; the ten biggest clones make up about 0.85%. This specimen belongs to a study of human T cells and chemical hapten exposure. Study context: Patch tests put 0.01% DPC on the upper back, and the results were checked at 6 days. TCR yield per sample varied, mainly due to pooled library volumes.

With 1 base removed from V and 7 bases from J, the gap between germline ends came to 16 bases. Germline V gene sequence: CDR1 SGHTA, CDR2 FQGNSA. This CDR3 contains 16 residues. This rearrangement joins TRBV7-2 to TRBJ1-4; D might be TRBD1 (6 bases). The receptor was derived from a man in his late teens or twenties with alopecia areata. Some clones in this sample may be carry-over from other donors' samples. The source material was whole blood, sampled in connection with sensitization to the hapten diphenylcyclopropenone (DPC). The CDR3 loop reads CASSLEGQGLGEKLFF. CDR3 nucleotides: TGTGCCAGCAGCTTAGAAGGGCAGGGGCTTGGTGAAAAACTGTTTTTT.